The next 9 T cell receptor beta chains were all read from a single sample in a study of T cell responses to AZD1222 COVID-19 vaccine. Using immunoSEQ multiplex PCR, the repertoire was profiled, and TCRdb retains in-frame clones only, with some absent. The sample records 250,000 to 300,000 clones, 94% being singletons. The source material was peripheral blood, sampled 28 days after the second AZD1222 dose. The receptors come from an adult who received the AZD1222 COVID-19 vaccine.

This clone was found once. The chain recombines TRBV11-2 with TRBJ1-1, with D unresolved. V was cut by 1 base and J by 6 bases, with 6 bases left in between. Germline V lookup: CDR1 SGHAT, CDR2 FQNNGV. The CDR3 spans 12 residues. CDR3 in amino acids: CASSLGSPEAFF. CDR3 sequence (DNA): TGTGCCAGCAGCTTAGGTAGCCCTGAAGCTTTCTTT.

The V gene is TRBV28, the J gene TRBJ2-7, with D possibly TRBD2 on 6 matching bases. Trimming took off 2 bases at V and 3 bases at J, with 11 bases between the two ends. The CDR3 runs 14 residues. Germline CDR1 and CDR2: MDHEN and SYDVKM. This CDR3 is CASSLRASVYEQYF. CDR3 nucleotide sequence: TGTGCCAGCAGTTTACGCGCTAGCGTCTACGAGCAGTACTTC.

V and J are TRBV28 and TRBJ1-1; D uncertain. CDR3 size: 14 residues. The V gene lost 0 bases and the J gene lost 3 bases, with 8 bases spanning the gap. Germline CDR1 MDHEN, CDR2 SYDVKM. The CDR3 region has the DNA TGTGCCAGCAGTTTATGGCTTGTGGACACTGAAGCTTTCTTT. Amino acids: CASSLWLVDTEAFF.

The rearrangement links TRBV6-5 to TRBJ1-2; D remains unclear. CDR3 length equals 13 residues. Germline lookup yields CDR1 MNHEY and CDR2 SVGAGI. Deletions cut 6 bases from V and 4 bases from J, with 12 bases between. The DNA for the CDR3 is TGTGCCAGCAGGTCCGGGCTGCCCTATGGCTACACCTTC. It encodes CASRSGLPYGYTF.

The gene calls are TRBV4-1 and TRBJ1-4; D not certain. Germline CDR1 and CDR2: MGHRA and YSYEKL. The CDR3 is 15 amino acids. V dropped 4 bases and J dropped 8 bases, with 17 bases sitting between them. For the CDR3, the DNA is TGCGCCAGCAGCCCCTTGAGGGCCGAGAGAGAAAAACTGTTTTTT. Residues: CASSPLRAEREKLFF.

The J gene is TRBJ1-2, the V gene TRBV10-2; weak D call: TRBD1 (6 bases). Germline CDR1 reads WSHSY; CDR2 reads SAAADI. The CDR3 contains 14 residues. The V end lost 0 bases, the J end lost 8 bases, and 13 bases lay between the germline ends. The CDR3 here is CASSESREGEGYTF. As DNA, the CDR3 is TGCGCCAGCAGTGAGTCGAGAGAGGGGGAAGGCTACACCTTC.

The CDR3 loop reads CAARGAAPNTGELFF. CDR3 DNA sequence: TGTGCCGCCCGGGGGGCGGCTCCAAACACCGGGGAGCTGTTTTTT. J is TRBJ2-2 and V is TRBV24-1; D possibly corresponds to TRBD2 (7 bases). Per the germline V gene, CDR1 is KGHDR and CDR2 is SFDVKD. Trimming removed 12 bases from V and 2 bases from J, with 18 bases in between. The CDR3 length is 15 residues.

Only a few counts were recorded for this clone. The chain recombines TRBV7-8 with TRBJ2-7, with D tentatively TRBD1 or TRBD2 (5 bases each). With 3 bases removed from V and 2 bases from J, the gap between germline ends came to 14 bases. The length of the CDR3 is 15 residues. In germline, CDR1 is SGHVS, CDR2 FQNEAQ. The CDR3 nucleotides are TGTGCCAGCAGCTTGAGGGCAGGGTCCCCCTACGAGCAGTACTTC. This gives the protein CASSLRAGSPYEQYF.

The chain links TRBV19 to TRBJ1-5; 9 bases are a match to TRBD1. The germline CDR1 and CDR2 sequences are LNHDA and SQIVND (reference sequence). The CDR3 runs 15 residues. V trimming: 5 bases; J trimming: 2 bases; junction bases outside the gene matches: 4. CDR3 nucleotides: TGTGCCAGTAGTCGGGACAGGGTTCGCAATCAGCCCCAGCATTTT. This codes for CASSRDRVRNQPQHF.